The source of this T cell receptor beta chain is a study of T cell clones after liver transplantation. General observations from the study: Low donor cell numbers restricted donor-reactive repertoire measurement in two subjects.

Germline V gives CDR1 LGHNA, CDR2 YSLEER. This CDR3 contains 18 residues. V shed 4 bases and J shed 2 bases, with 18 bases lying between them. This clone has only a few counts. The target antigen is unknown. TCRdb's table, derived via immunoSEQ multiplex PCR, lists solely in-frame clones and lacks some. The sample lists some 15,000 clones; less than 85% were seen once. The receptor comes from a human patient who received a liver transplant. The graft donor may account for some of the T cells. V is TRBV4-3 and J is TRBJ2-6; the D call may be TRBD1 or TRBD2 (6 bases each). The input for sequencing was CD8+ T cells from blood, taken approximately 43 months after liver transplant. This CDR3 is CASSLARGQLAGANVLTF. The CDR3 region has the DNA TGCGCCAGCAGCCTTGCCCGGGGGCAGCTAGCTGGGGCCAACGTCCTGACTTTC.